The clone carrying this TCR beta chain was found many times. What it recognizes is unknown. These data come from a study of blood T cells in healthy people across ages. Combining a sample-barcoded 5' primer with a J-beta primer mix, a second PCR ran for roughly 6 to 11 cycles. From each sample, at least 3 million paired-end reads containing CDR3 were obtained. TCRdb recomputed calls from the 5' RACE reads with MiXCR, one row per CDR3 protein. The sample yields some 940,000 distinct CDR3 sequences, approximately 32% seen once. The germline CDR1 and CDR2 sequences are LNHDA and SQIVND (reference sequence). The CDR3 runs to 16 residues. V lost 8 bases to trimming and J lost 5 bases; unmatched junction nucleotides: 17. Findings and limits, study-wide: It was found that TCR beta diversity correlated strongly with the percentage of naive T cells.

The same sample was also studied in work on T cells of mothers and their children. From that report: Five or six children and their three healthy Caucasian mothers were the donors. For each mother, over 8 million TCR beta CDR3 reads were obtained, and for each child, some 3.1 million.

The source material was blood. The chain carries TRBV19 and TRBJ2-7; 8 nucleotides line up with TRBD1. The clonotype originates from a woman in her forties in good health. The CDR3 bases are TGTGCCAGTCGACGACCCCTGACAGGGGATACGCACGAGCAGTACTTC. Amino acid sequence: CASRRPLTGDTHEQYF.